Below, 15 T cell receptor beta chains from the same sample are listed, as sequenced in a study of post-analysis software for immune sequencing data. Broader study findings: Four or five TRBV segments were more frequent in patients than controls; TRBV5-6, TRBV5-1 and TRBV20-1 belonged to this group.

Carried by the TCR beta cDNA libraries were unique molecular identifiers. TCRdb redid the calling of the PCR reads with MiXCR, one entry per CDR3 protein. The sample includes fewer than 700,000 distinct CDR3 sequences, roughly two fifths seen only once; the top ten take about 1.5%. These receptors lack a known antigen. Material for sequencing was blood. These receptors originate from a girl aged 5-17 years with multiple sclerosis.

The V call is TRBV7-2, the J call TRBJ2-1; 16 bases align to TRBD2. J lost 8 bases, V lost 1 base, and 5 bases had no gene match. This CDR3 spans 17 amino acids. Germline V gene lookup returns CDR1 SGHTA and CDR2 FQGNSA. The CDR3 bases are TGTGCCAGCAGCTTAGAAGGGACTAGCGGGGGGGCCCATGAGCAGTTCTTC. It yields the protein CASSLEGTSGGAHEQFF.

This clonotype has a handful of counts. J is TRBJ2-5 and V is TRBV4-1, with D possibly matching TRBD2 (5 bases). CDR3 length: 16 amino acids. V shed 1 base and J shed 5 bases, with 17 bases lying between them. Per the germline V gene, CDR1 is MGHRA and CDR2 is YSYEKL. The CDR3 nucleotides read TGCGCCAGCAGCCAAGTTGGAGGACCGGAGATGGAGACCCAGTACTTC. This sequence encodes CASSQVGGPEMETQYF.

This clonotype was detected only a few times. The chain recombines TRBV4-2 with TRBJ1-6, with 7 nucleotides matching TRBD1. V was clipped by 1 base and J by 8 bases; unmatched bases: 5. The V gene's germline CDR1 is LGHNA and CDR2 YNFKEQ. The CDR3 totals 15 residues. CDR3 region: CASSQGQGGDSPLHF. Here the CDR3 DNA reads TGTGCCAGCAGCCAAGGACAGGGAGGAGATTCACCCCTCCACTTT.

This clonotype has only a few counts. This rearrangement joins TRBV5-1 to TRBJ1-1; no reliable D call. The CDR3 spans 14 residues. The germline CDR1 and CDR2 sequences are SGHRS and YFSETQ. V lost 2 bases and J lost 4, with 12 bases in between. CDR3 DNA sequence: TGCGCCAGCAGCTTTGATCTTCCCGGCACTGAAGCTTTCTTT. Residues: CASSFDLPGTEAFF.

This clonotype was picked up many times. The rearrangement links TRBV13 to TRBJ2-7, with D tentatively TRBD2 (5 bases). Germline V CDR1 and CDR2: PRHDT, FYEKMQ (reference sequence). V lost 5 bases and J lost 3, with 5 bases in between. The CDR3 loop spans 11 amino acids. The CDR3 sequence is CASSRDYEQYF. CDR3 sequence (DNA): TGTGCCAGCAGCCGGGACTACGAGCAGTACTTC. Combining the CDR3 with reference TRBV13 and TRBJ2-7 gives the whole variable domain AAGVIQSPRHLIKEKRETATLKCYPIPRHDTVYWYQQGPGQDPQFLISFYEKMQSDKGSIPDRFSAQQFSDYHSELNMSSLELGDSALYFCASSRDYEQYFGPGTRLTVT.

The CDR3 region is CASSGGVSGNGYEQYF. CDR3 in DNA: TGTGCCAGCAGCGGCGGGGTTAGCGGGAACGGCTACGAGCAGTACTTC. The chain employs TRBV7-9 and TRBJ2-7; TRBD2 aligns across 8 bases. V dropped 5 bases and J dropped 3; count of bases not matched to a gene: 12. Germline CDR1 and CDR2: SEHNR and FQNEAQ (reference sequence). This CDR3 has 16 residues.

This chain connects TRBV12-3 or TRBV12-4 to TRBJ1-2; D is undetermined. The CDR3 is made up of 12 amino acids. V lost 6 bases to trimming and J lost 8 bases, with 13 bases between them. The CDR3 DNA follows: TGTGCCAGCAGCCCGCGCGGTGTAGGCTACACCTTC. This gives the protein CASSPRGVGYTF.

This clonotype is a singleton in its sample. A read error may explain this, as a much larger clone is one base away. The CDR3 DNA reads TGCGCCAGCAGCCAAGAGGCAGGGGGCTCCCACAATGAGCAGTTCTTC. Its translation: CASSQEAGGSHNEQFF. This chain uses TRBV4-1 with TRBJ2-1; 8 bases line up with TRBD1. The CDR3 covers 16 residues. Germline loops: CDR1 MGHRA, CDR2 YSYEKL.

This chain joins TRBV29-1 and TRBJ1-1; D is perhaps TRBD1 (5 bases). The V and J ends lost 5 bases and 0 bases respectively, with 7 bases between them. The germline CDR1 and CDR2 sequences are SQVTM and ANQGSEA. This CDR3 has 12 amino acids. CDR3 DNA: TGCAGCGTTCAGGGCATGAACACTGAAGCTTTCTTT. Translating it yields CSVQGMNTEAFF.

Here the CDR3 DNA reads TGCAGTGCTAGAGTCGGGGAGAGTCCGCCTGGGCAGTACTTC. Translated: CSARVGESPPGQYF. The V and J genes are TRBV20-1 and TRBJ2-7, with D perhaps matching TRBD2 (5 bases). The germline V gene has CDR1 DFQATT and CDR2 SNEGSKA (reference sequence). Trimming removed 1 base from V and 9 bases from J, with 19 bases in between. This CDR3 region has 14 residues.

The rearrangement links TRBV5-1 to TRBJ2-4, with D tentatively TRBD2 (6 bases). The J call is uncertain, as TRBJ2-7 better fits the DNA end. The CDR3 is made up of 14 amino acids. From germline, CDR1 is SGHRS and CDR2 YFSETQ. The CDR3 loop reads CASAPGLGTYEQYF. As DNA, the CDR3 is TGCGCCAGCGCCCCGGGACTCGGGACCTACGAGCAGTACTTC.

A few counts support this clonotype. The CDR3 DNA follows: TGTGCCAGCAGTCTGACAGGGGAAACTGAAGCTTTCTTT. This codes for CASSLTGETEAFF. The chain has TRBV12-3 or TRBV12-4 and TRBJ1-1; TRBD1 aligns across 8 bases. The CDR3 has 13 amino acids. Losses at the gene ends were 5 bases for V and 5 bases for J; bases not matched to a gene: 4.

V is TRBV5-1 and J is TRBJ2-1, with 10 bases identical to TRBD2. V was pared by 5 bases and J by 4 bases, with 6 bases of the junction left unmatched. Germline assignment: CDR1 SGHRS and CDR2 YFSETQ. CDR3 length: 15 residues. Written as DNA, the CDR3 is TGCGCCAGCAGGTCTAGCGGGAGTTTATACAATGAGCAGTTCTTC. It codes for CASRSSGSLYNEQFF.

The V call is TRBV4-1, the J call TRBJ2-1, with 9 bases fitting TRBD1. The CDR3 has 14 residues. Trimming removed 4 bases from V and 5 bases from J; junction bases left unmatched: 3. In germline, CDR1 is MGHRA, CDR2 YSYEKL. The CDR3 nucleotides read TGCGCCAGCAGCCTCGGGACAGGGAACAATGAGCAGTTCTTC. Its translation is CASSLGTGNNEQFF.

This rearrangement joins TRBV12-3 or TRBV12-4 to TRBJ2-1; 8 nucleotides align to TRBD2. Trimming cost V 5 bases and J 10 bases; bases outside gene matches: 10. This CDR3 has 14 amino acids. The CDR3 sequence is CASSPGAGVREQFF. The DNA for the CDR3 is TGTGCCAGCAGTCCTGGAGCGGGAGTACGAGAGCAGTTCTTC.